The rows below give T cell receptor beta chains drawn from one sample of a study of metastatic and nonmetastatic thyroid tumors. Using MiXCR, TCRdb re-called clones from the PCR reads. The table has just under 20,000 clones, roughly 23% seen once; the top ten hold more than 9%. The specimen sequenced was tumor tissue. The source is a male donor with papillary thyroid cancer or a benign thyroid nodule (not recorded which). Some clones in this sample may be carry-over from other donors' samples. CDR3s include the opening cysteine and the closing phenylalanine or tryptophan. Each record gives: J gene, V gene, clone size, CDR3 length, D gene, CDR3 protein, CDR3 DNA. D genes are given only for firm matches. Not every row has a clone size; where given, it reads once, few, many or a size class.

j_call: TRBJ2-2
v_call: TRBV9
clone_size: many
cdr3_length: 17
d_call: -
cdr3_aa: CASRGGRGVSDTGELFF
cdr3_nt: TGTGCCAGCAGGGGCGGCAGGGGCGTTTCAGACACCGGGGAGCTGTTTTTT

j_call: TRBJ1-2
v_call: TRBV2
clone_size: -
cdr3_length: 17
d_call: -
cdr3_aa: CASSEAISQGSRSGYTF
cdr3_nt: TGTGCCAGCAGTGAAGCGATATCACAGGGTTCAAGGAGTGGCTACACCTTC

j_call: TRBJ2-5
v_call: TRBV19
clone_size: many
cdr3_length: 13
d_call: -
cdr3_aa: CASGEDSQETQYF
cdr3_nt: TGTGCCAGTGGAGAAGACAGTCAAGAGACCCAGTACTTC

j_call: TRBJ2-4
v_call: TRBV14
clone_size: many
cdr3_length: 11
d_call: -
cdr3_aa: CASSQSAIQYF
cdr3_nt: TGTGCCAGCAGCCAAAGTGCAATTCAGTACTTC

j_call: TRBJ2-1
v_call: TRBV5-1
clone_size: many
cdr3_length: 15
d_call: TRBD1
cdr3_aa: CASTSTGTAYNEQFF
cdr3_nt: TGCGCCAGCACATCTACCGGGACAGCCTACAATGAGCAGTTCTTC

j_call: TRBJ2-2
v_call: TRBV3-1
clone_size: -
cdr3_length: 15
d_call: -
cdr3_aa: CASSQLKGRTGELFF
cdr3_nt: TGTGCCAGCAGCCAACTGAAAGGGAGGACCGGGGAGCTGTTTTTT

j_call: TRBJ2-7
v_call: TRBV6-1
clone_size: few
cdr3_length: 17
d_call: TRBD1
cdr3_aa: CACSTTGGRGPRYEQYF
cdr3_nt: TGTGCCTGCAGTACGACAGGGGGCAGGGGGCCAAGATACGAGCAGTACTTC

j_call: TRBJ2-7
v_call: TRBV5-1
clone_size: many
cdr3_length: 14
d_call: -
cdr3_aa: CASSLVGETYEQYF
cdr3_nt: TGCGCCAGCAGCTTGGTGGGTGAAACCTACGAGCAGTACTTC

j_call: TRBJ2-7
v_call: TRBV20-1
clone_size: many
cdr3_length: 15
d_call: TRBD1
cdr3_aa: CSARVAFGTATEQYF
cdr3_nt: TGCAGTGCTAGAGTAGCTTTTGGGACAGCTACGGAGCAGTACTTC

j_call: TRBJ2-6
v_call: TRBV12-3/TRBV12-4
clone_size: -
cdr3_length: 17
d_call: -
cdr3_aa: CASSLWGFDSGSNFLTF
cdr3_nt: TGTGCCAGCAGTTTATGGGGTTTCGACTCTGGGTCCAACTTCCTGACTTTC

j_call: TRBJ2-2
v_call: TRBV11-1
clone_size: -
cdr3_length: 16
d_call: TRBD1
cdr3_aa: CASSGTGTENTGELFF
cdr3_nt: TGTGCCAGCAGCGGGACCGGGACAGAAAACACCGGGGAGCTGTTTTTT

j_call: TRBJ2-3
v_call: TRBV6-1
clone_size: -
cdr3_length: 15
d_call: TRBD1
cdr3_aa: CACTNQAGGTDTKYF
cdr3_nt: TGTGCCTGCACAAATCAGGCAGGGGGCACAGATACGAAGTATTTT

j_call: TRBJ1-6
v_call: TRBV11-2
clone_size: -
cdr3_length: 12
d_call: -
cdr3_aa: CASSKERSPLHF
cdr3_nt: TGTGCCAGCAGCAAGGAGCGTTCACCCCTCCACTTT

j_call: TRBJ2-2
v_call: TRBV28
clone_size: many
cdr3_length: 15
d_call: -
cdr3_aa: CASSLYRGNTGELFF
cdr3_nt: TGTGCCAGCAGTTTATATCGGGGAAACACCGGGGAGCTGTTTTTT

j_call: TRBJ1-1
v_call: TRBV11-3
clone_size: many
cdr3_length: 18
d_call: TRBD1
cdr3_aa: CASSAFGRGHFLGTEAFF
cdr3_nt: TGTGCCAGCAGCGCATTTGGCAGGGGGCACTTTCTGGGAACTGAAGCTTTCTTT

j_call: TRBJ2-3
v_call: TRBV20-1
clone_size: many
cdr3_length: 16
d_call: -
cdr3_aa: CSALQARAGKTDTQYF
cdr3_nt: TGCAGTGCTCTTCAAGCAAGGGCAGGGAAGACAGATACGCAGTATTTT

j_call: TRBJ2-1
v_call: TRBV11-1
clone_size: many
cdr3_length: 14
d_call: TRBD2
cdr3_aa: CASSRTSGYNEQFF
cdr3_nt: TGTGCCAGCAGCCGGACTAGCGGTTACAATGAGCAGTTCTTC

j_call: TRBJ2-5
v_call: TRBV20-1
clone_size: many
cdr3_length: 15
d_call: TRBD1
cdr3_aa: CSARSPRTGQETQYF
cdr3_nt: TGCAGTGCTAGAAGTCCCCGGACAGGGCAAGAGACCCAGTACTTC

j_call: TRBJ2-7
v_call: TRBV5-4
clone_size: -
cdr3_length: 12
d_call: -
cdr3_aa: CASQLLSYEQYF
cdr3_nt: TGTGCCAGCCAACTCCTATCCTACGAGCAGTACTTC

j_call: TRBJ2-7
v_call: TRBV14
clone_size: many
cdr3_length: 17
d_call: TRBD2
cdr3_aa: CASSHAGTSGRGSEQYF
cdr3_nt: TGTGCCAGCAGCCATGCCGGGACTAGCGGGAGAGGATCCGAGCAGTACTTC

j_call: TRBJ1-2
v_call: TRBV9
clone_size: many
cdr3_length: 12
d_call: -
cdr3_aa: CASSQRGRGYTF
cdr3_nt: TGTGCCAGTAGTCAGCGAGGGCGTGGCTACACCTTC

j_call: TRBJ2-1
v_call: TRBV18
clone_size: -
cdr3_length: 15
d_call: TRBD2
cdr3_aa: CASSPGTSGVNEQFF
cdr3_nt: TGTGCCAGCTCACCCGGGACTAGCGGGGTAAATGAGCAGTTCTTC